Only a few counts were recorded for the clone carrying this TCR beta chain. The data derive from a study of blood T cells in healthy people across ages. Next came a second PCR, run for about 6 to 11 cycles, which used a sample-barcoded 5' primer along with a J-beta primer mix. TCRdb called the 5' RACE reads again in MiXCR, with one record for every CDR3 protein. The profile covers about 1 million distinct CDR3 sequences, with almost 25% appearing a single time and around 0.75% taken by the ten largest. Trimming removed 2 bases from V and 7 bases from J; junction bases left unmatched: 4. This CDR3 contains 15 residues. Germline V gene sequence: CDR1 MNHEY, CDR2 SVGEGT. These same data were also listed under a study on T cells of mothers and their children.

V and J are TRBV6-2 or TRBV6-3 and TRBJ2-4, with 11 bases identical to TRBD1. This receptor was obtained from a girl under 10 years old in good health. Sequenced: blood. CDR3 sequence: CASSYADRGHNIQYF. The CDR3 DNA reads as TGTGCCAGCAGTTACGCGGACAGGGGGCATAACATTCAGTACTTC.